The rows below give T cell receptor beta chains drawn from one sample of a study of CD8+ T cells in alopecia areata. Clones were sequenced by immunoSEQ multiplex PCR, and TCRdb holds only the in-frame ones, with some missing. The table records around 250,000 clones, about two thirds of them present only once. The starting material was CD4+ T cells sorted from blood, obtained at week 0. All receptors come from a human donor with alopecia areata. Each CDR3 is given with its conserved first and last residue. A D gene is named only where the DNA matches it firmly. Only part of the rows carry a size: once, few, many, or a class if the clone is expanded.

V	J	D	size	CDR3	DNA
TRBV25-1	TRBJ2-7	.	few	CASSGGFPYEQYF	TGTGCCAGCAGCGGAGGTTTTCCCTACGAGCAGTACTTC
TRBV11-2	TRBJ2-6	TRBD1	few	CASSLQGAGANVLTF	TGTGCCAGCAGCTTACAGGGGGCTGGGGCCAACGTCCTGACTTTC
TRBV19	TRBJ2-6	.	.	CASSTANSGANVLTF	TGTGCCAGTAGTACAGCTAACTCTGGGGCCAACGTCCTGACTTTC
TRBV2	TRBJ2-3	TRBD2	.	CASIPGLAGVIDTQYF	TGTGCCAGCATCCCCGGACTAGCGGGGGTCATAGATACGCAGTATTTT
TRBV30	TRBJ1-2	.	.	CAWSATGPGGYTF	TGTGCCTGGAGCGCTACAGGGCCGGGGGGCTACACCTTC
TRBV11-2	TRBJ2-1	TRBD2	.	CASSKLAGEYNEQFF	TGTGCCAGCAGCAAACTAGCGGGGGAATACAATGAGCAGTTCTTC
TRBV29-1	TRBJ2-3	TRBD2	.	CSVEVAGISTDTQYF	TGCAGCGTTGAAGTAGCGGGGATTAGCACAGATACGCAGTATTTT
TRBV14	TRBJ1-1	.	.	CASSPRQVWNTEAFF	TGTGCCAGCAGCCCACGACAGGTTTGGAACACTGAAGCTTTCTTT
TRBV5-1	TRBJ1-1	.	.	CASSLAGNTEAFF	TGCGCCAGCAGCTTGGCGGGGAACACTGAAGCTTTCTTT
TRBV5-1	TRBJ2-7	.	.	CASSLGYEQYF	TGCGCCAGCAGCTTGGGCTACGAGCAGTACTTC
TRBV2	TRBJ1-1	.	.	CASSYLEPDTEAFF	TGTGCCAGCAGTTACCTCGAGCCGGACACTGAAGCTTTCTTT
TRBV5-6	TRBJ2-7	.	.	CASSRAVVWGGETYEQYF	TGTGCCAGCAGCCGGGCTGTGGTTTGGGGGGGCGAGACCTACGAGCAGTACTTC
TRBV30	TRBJ2-5	TRBD2	.	CAWSGSGGAQETQYF	TGTGCCTGGAGTGGTAGCGGGGGGGCCCAAGAGACCCAGTACTTC
TRBV30	TRBJ1-5	.	.	CAWSMGAGDQPQHF	TGTGCCTGGAGTATGGGGGCAGGGGATCAGCCCCAGCATTTT
TRBV30	TRBJ1-5	.	once	CACSTGGLNQPQHF	TGTGCCTGCTCTACGGGGGGCCTCAATCAGCCCCAGCATTTT
TRBV30	TRBJ1-2	.	once	CAWSRGLLDGYTF	TGTGCCTGGAGTCGCGGTCTGCTGGACGGCTACACCTTC
TRBV27	TRBJ2-2	.	.	CASRRQLMSGELFF	TGTGCCAGCAGAAGACAGTTAATGTCCGGGGAGCTGTTTTTT
TRBV5-1	TRBJ2-7	.	.	CASSPTSYEQYF	TGCGCCAGCAGCCCCACTTCCTACGAGCAGTACTTC
TRBV30	TRBJ2-7	TRBD2	.	CAWRIGGSSYEQYF	TGTGCCTGGCGTATCGGGGGGAGCTCCTACGAGCAGTACTTC
TRBV30	TRBJ1-5	.	.	CAWSVQQGQPQHF	TGTGCCTGGAGTGTACAACAAGGCCAGCCCCAGCATTTT
TRBV27	TRBJ1-5	.	.	CAGGAGRGSNQPQHF	TGTGCCGGGGGGGCGGGGCGAGGGAGCAATCAGCCCCAGCATTTT
TRBV7-8	TRBJ2-5	TRBD2	.	CASSLSLRGQETQYF	TGTGCCAGCAGCTTAAGTCTGCGGGGGCAAGAGACCCAGTACTTC
TRBV2	TRBJ1-2	.	.	CASSATGIYGYTF	TGTGCCAGCAGCGCAACAGGGATCTATGGCTACACCTTC
TRBV7-6	TRBJ2-7	.	.	CASSLPRDVAYEQYF	TGTGCCAGCAGCTTACCCAGGGATGTCGCCTACGAGCAGTACTTC
TRBV5-1	TRBJ2-5	.	.	CASSLRRETQYF	TGCGCCAGCAGCTTGCGTAGAGAGACCCAGTACTTC
TRBV6-5	TRBJ2-7	.	few	CASSPGAAYEQYF	TGTGCCAGCAGTCCCGGGGCCGCCTACGAGCAGTACTTC
TRBV27	TRBJ1-6	.	.	CASSLIGAGSSYNSPLHF	TGTGCCAGCAGTTTGATCGGGGCAGGCAGCTCCTATAATTCACCCCTCCACTTT
TRBV25-1	TRBJ2-5	TRBD1	once	CASSEIGQGGETQYF	TGTGCCAGCAGTGAAATCGGACAGGGGGGTGAGACCCAGTACTTC
TRBV7-2	TRBJ2-6	.	.	CASSLALGGSGANVLTF	TGTGCCAGCAGCTTAGCGCTTGGGGGGTCCGGGGCCAACGTCCTGACTTTC
TRBV5-1	TRBJ1-1	.	.	CASSLERAEAFF	TGCGCCAGCAGCTTGGAACGCGCTGAAGCTTTCTTT
TRBV29-1	TRBJ1-1	TRBD1	once	CSVDRGDTEAFF	TGCAGCGTAGACAGGGGAGATACTGAAGCTTTCTTT
TRBV27	TRBJ1-4	.	.	CASSLKGRPEKLFF	TGTGCCAGCAGTTTAAAAGGTCGGCCTGAAAAACTGTTTTTT
TRBV7-2	TRBJ2-5	.	.	CASSRGIQETQYF	TGTGCCAGCAGCAGGGGTATCCAAGAGACCCAGTACTTC
TRBV29-1	TRBJ1-2	.	.	CSVERRGNYGYTF	TGCAGCGTTGAACGTCGGGGAAACTATGGCTACACCTTC
TRBV23-1	TRBJ1-2	.	.	CASPAPGKYGYTF	TGCGCCAGCCCCGCCCCAGGGAAATATGGCTACACCTTC
TRBV6-5	TRBJ2-2	TRBD1	.	CASSPQGIGELFF	TGTGCCAGCAGCCCACAGGGGATCGGGGAGCTGTTTTTT
TRBV30	TRBJ2-1	.	.	CAWSVGSALNEQFF	TGTGCCTGGAGTGTGGGTTCGGCTTTGAATGAGCAGTTCTTC
TRBV12-5	TRBJ1-6	.	.	CASGLYGGDSPLHF	TGTGCTAGTGGTTTGTACGGGGGGGATTCACCCCTCCACTTT
TRBV7-2	TRBJ1-6	.	many	CASSSDGGGGSPLHF	TGTGCCAGCAGCTCCGACGGGGGAGGCGGTTCACCCCTCCACTTT
TRBV2	TRBJ1-6	TRBD1	.	CASSEGQNSPLHF	TGTGCCAGCAGTGAGGGACAGAATTCACCCCTCCACTTT
TRBV7-3	TRBJ1-1	.	.	CASSYILNTEAFF	TGTGCCAGCAGCTACATTTTGAACACTGAAGCTTTCTTT
TRBV7-9	TRBJ1-2	TRBD1	.	CASSLTGVPGYTF	TGTGCCAGCAGCCTGACAGGGGTGCCTGGCTACACCTTC